This TCR beta chain came from a study of T cell responses to AZD1222 COVID-19 vaccine. Study results and limitations: With dominance at 160-218 and 743-854, vaccine-associated CD4 TCRs spanned spike. Baseline seropositivity characterized only a handful of AZD1222 recipients.

The table came from immunoSEQ multiplex PCR; TCRdb's copy has only in-frame clones and leaves some out. The data contain about 14,000 clones, less than 85% of them singletons. Worth noting for this clone: Its antigen is not identified.

V was clipped by 1 base and J by 9 bases; unmatched bases: 5. Germline V lookup: CDR1 LGHDT, CDR2 YNNKEL (reference sequence). The CDR3 loop spans 15 amino acids. This specimen was peripheral blood, taken 28 days after the second AZD1222 dose. The chain couples TRBV3-1 (or the pseudogene TRBV3-2) to TRBJ1-6; 8 bases are shared with TRBD1. The sequence was obtained from an adult who received the AZD1222 COVID-19 vaccine. The CDR3 bases are TGTGCCAGCAGCCAAGTCGGACAGGGTGGTTCACCCCTCCACTTT. This codes for CASSQVGQGGSPLHF.